A selection of T cell receptor beta chains follows, all from one sample in a study of CD8+CD57+ T cells in acquired aplastic anemia. TCRdb itself ran the reads through MiXCR, one entry per CDR3 protein. This table has 35,000 to 40,000 distinct CDR3 sequences, around 80% appearing once. The sample comprised sorted CD4+, CD8+, or CD8+CD57+ T cells (not recorded which) from PBMCs. The receptors were sampled from a human donor in good health, serving as a control. CDR3s include the opening cysteine and the closing phenylalanine or tryptophan. D genes are given only for firm matches. The size field is filled for only some rows; it gives once, few, many or a size class.

j_call,v_call,clone_size,d_call,cdr3_nt,cdr3_aa
TRBJ2-5,TRBV19,NA,TRBD1,TGTGCCAGTAGTATCCGGGACAGGGTTGTTGAGACCCAGTACTTC,CASSIRDRVVETQYF
TRBJ2-2,TRBV19,NA,NA,TGTGCCAGCCAGACAGGCACGAACACCGGGGAGCTGTTTTTT,CASQTGTNTGELFF
TRBJ1-2,TRBV13,NA,NA,TGTGCCAGCAGAATACGGACAGAGGACAATGGCTACACCTTC,CASRIRTEDNGYTF
TRBJ1-4,TRBV20-1,medium-sized,TRBD1,TGCAGTGCACCGGACAGGGCCCCTCTCGGTGAAAAACTGTTTTTT,CSAPDRAPLGEKLFF
TRBJ2-7,TRBV10-3,NA,NA,TGTGCCATCAGTGAGTCGGACATCCCCACCTACGAGCAGTACTTC,CAISESDIPTYEQYF
TRBJ1-2,TRBV20-1,NA,NA,TGCAGTGCTAGGGGGGCAGGGAGGGCCAGTGATGGCTACACCTTC,CSARGAGRASDGYTF
TRBJ1-6,TRBV4-3,medium-sized,NA,TGCGCCAGCAGCCAAGGGGCAGGGCGGATTAATTCACCCCTCCACTTT,CASSQGAGRINSPLHF
TRBJ2-1,TRBV27,many,TRBD1,TGTGCCAGCAGTTTATATCCGGGACAGGTATACAATGAGCAGTTCTTC,CASSLYPGQVYNEQFF
TRBJ2-7,TRBV10-1,NA,NA,TGCGCCAGCAGTGAGCGGCCCTACGAGCAGTACTTC,CASSERPYEQYF
TRBJ2-3,TRBV2,medium-sized,NA,TGTGCCAGCAGGTACACAGATACGCAGTATTTT,CASRYTDTQYF
TRBJ1-4,TRBV10-3,once,NA,TGTGCCACAATGGACAGTCATTCAACTAATGAAAAACTGTTTTTT,CATMDSHSTNEKLFF
TRBJ2-7,TRBV15,NA,NA,TGTGCCACCAGCAGGGGGGACTCGTCTACTGACGAGCAGTACTTC,CATSRGDSSTDEQYF
TRBJ2-7,TRBV4-2,NA,TRBD1,TGTGCCAGCAGCCCTCCGGACAGGGACTACGAGCAGTACTTC,CASSPPDRDYEQYF
TRBJ1-2,TRBV2,once,NA,TGTGCCAGCAAAGAAGCTAACTATGGCTACACCTTC,CASKEANYGYTF
TRBJ1-5,TRBV19,NA,NA,TGTGCCAGTAGTGTAATAGCGGGGGGGCCCACAGATACGCAGCATTTT,CASSVIAGGPTDTQHF
TRBJ1-5,TRBV2,NA,NA,TGTGCCAGCAAGCAGTTTAATCAGCCCCAGCATTTT,CASKQFNQPQHF
TRBJ1-2,TRBV7-9,NA,NA,TGTGCCAGCAGCTTAGGGCTAGACGGCTACACCTTC,CASSLGLDGYTF
TRBJ1-6,TRBV25-1,NA,NA,TGTGCCAGCAGTGAATATAGGCCCAGGGTTAATTCACCCCTCCACTTT,CASSEYRPRVNSPLHF
TRBJ2-1,TRBV10-3,NA,TRBD2,TGTGCCATCAGTGAGTCGACTAGCGGGGTCTACAATGAGCAGTTCTTC,CAISESTSGVYNEQFF
TRBJ2-3,TRBV19,NA,NA,TGTGCCAGTAGTCCGGGGGCCCGGCAGGAAACGCAGTATTTT,CASSPGARQETQYF
TRBJ2-7,TRBV15,few,NA,TGTGCCACCAGCAGAGGCGACAGTACCTACGAGCAGTACTTC,CATSRGDSTYEQYF
TRBJ1-2,TRBV29-1,NA,NA,TGCAGCGTTGAAGGGACGGGTGACTATGGCTACACCTTC,CSVEGTGDYGYTF